Shown below are 21 T cell receptor beta chains from a single sample sequenced in a study of technical replicates of blood from a handful of donors. The repertoire was sequenced with immunoSEQ multiplex PCR; TCRdb's copy has only in-frame clones and lacks some. The sample includes around 72,000 clones, just over 90% seen only once; the top ten take over 3.5%. The specimen sequenced was PBMCs. The receptors shown here come from a human donor in good health. Some clones in this sample may be carry-over from other donors' samples.

The rearrangement joins TRBV7-2 to TRBJ2-3, with 8 bases fitting TRBD2. Trimming took 3 bases from V and 1 from J; bases not matched to a gene: 3. The germline CDR1 and CDR2 sequences are SGHTA and FQGNSA. The CDR3 is 15 residues long. CDR3 sequence reads: CASSFQRGRTDTQYF. DNA of the CDR3: TGTGCCAGCAGCTTTCAGCGGGGGCGCACAGATACGCAGTATTTT.

The chain has TRBV4-1 and TRBJ1-3, with a weak D call TRBD1 (6 bases). From germline, CDR1 is MGHRA and CDR2 YSYEKL. This CDR3 is 17 amino acids long. Deletions cut 4 bases from V and 0 bases from J, with 16 bases between. CDR3: CASSRGGLVSSGNTIYF. Here the CDR3 DNA reads TGCGCCAGCAGCCGTGGGGGCCTTGTGAGCTCTGGAAACACCATATATTTT.

The CDR3 sequence is CASSQDRGRLVSYEQYF. The CDR3 DNA is TGTGCCAGCAGCCAAGATCGAGGGAGGTTGGTCTCCTACGAGCAGTACTTC. The chain links TRBV4-2 to TRBJ2-7; TRBD2 is a possible D gene (6 bases). The CDR3 loop spans 17 amino acids. Trimming removed 0 bases from V and 0 bases from J, with 15 bases in between. CDR1 is LGHNA, CDR2 YNFKEQ, per germline.

CDR3 protein: CASSYWPTGDGYTF. DNA for the CDR3: TGTGCCAGCAGCTACTGGCCCACGGGGGATGGCTACACCTTC. V gene TRBV5-4 combines with J gene TRBJ1-2, with D possibly matching TRBD1 (5 bases). V was cut by 3 bases and J by 6 bases, with 15 bases left in between. Germline CDR1 reads SGHNT; CDR2 reads YYREEE (reference sequence). The CDR3 consists of 14 residues. Together with reference TRBV5-4 and TRBJ1-2, the CDR3 gives the full variable domain: ETGVTQSPTHLIKTRGQQVTLRCSSQSGHNTVSWYQQALGQGPQFIFQYYREEENGRGNFPPRFSGLQFPNYSSELNVNALELDDSALYLCASSYWPTGDGYTFGSGTRLTVV.

The genes are TRBV5-1 and TRBJ2-1; 7 bases fit TRBD2. Germline V gene data show CDR1 as SGHRS and CDR2 as YFSETQ. The CDR3 runs to 15 residues. With 3 bases clipped from V and 0 bases from J, the junction kept 3 bases outside the gene matches. The CDR3 DNA reads TGCGCCAGCAGCTCAGCGGGGTACTCCTACAATGAGCAGTTCTTC. Translation gives CASSSAGYSYNEQFF.

The V and J genes are TRBV5-6 and TRBJ2-7, with 8 positions matching TRBD2. CDR1 is SGHDT, CDR2 YYEEEE, per germline. The CDR3 is made up of 19 amino acids. Trimming cost V 5 bases and J 7 bases; bases outside gene matches: 26. DNA of the CDR3: TGTGCCAGCAGAACCACAGCCCGGGGAACCGGGACTAGGGCAAGTGAGCAGTACTTC. This encodes CASRTTARGTGTRASEQYF.

The CDR3 DNA follows: TGTGCCAGCAGTAGTGGGGGGGGCCAGGGAGATACGCAGTATTTT. Its translation: CASSSGGGQGDTQYF. This sequence joins TRBV6-5 and TRBJ2-3, with D possibly being TRBD2 (7 bases). The germline V gene has CDR1 MNHEY and CDR2 SVGAGI. V was pared by 5 bases and J by 5 bases, with 17 bases between. The CDR3 contains 15 residues.

The V call is TRBV6-4, the J call TRBJ2-1, with TRBD2 matching over 9 bases. There are 15 residues in the CDR3. V dropped 2 bases and J dropped 7; count of bases not matched to a gene: 6. Germline V gives CDR1 MRHNA, CDR2 SNTAGT. CDR3 in DNA: TGTGCCAGCAGTGACCCTGCGGGGGGGCGGAATGAGCAGTTCTTC. Translation gives CASSDPAGGRNEQFF.

V usage is TRBV2 and J usage is TRBJ1-2, with 10 positions matching TRBD1. The CDR3 extends over 12 amino acids. The ends lost 6 bases at V and 8 bases at J; junction bases unmatched: 3. Germline CDR1 is SNHLY and CDR2 is FYNNEI. The CDR3 spells CASRGQGLGYTF. The CDR3 nucleotides read TGTGCCAGCAGGGGACAGGGGCTCGGCTACACCTTC. The full variable domain, with the rest looked up from reference TRBV2 and TRBJ1-2, is EPEVTQTPSHQVTQMGQEVILRCVPISNHLYFYWYRQILGQKVEFLVSFYNNEISEKSEIFDDQFSVERPDGSNFTLKIRSTKLEDSAMYFCASRGQGLGYTFGSGTRLTVV.

The rearrangement uses TRBV10-3 and TRBJ2-5; 13 positions match TRBD2. Germline CDR1 and CDR2: ENHRY and SYGVKD. With V trimmed by 3 bases and J by 2 bases, 9 bases remained unmatched. This CDR3 is built from 18 residues. The CDR3 sequence: CAISERLAGGPAQETQYF. The CDR3 nucleotides are TGTGCCATCAGTGAAAGACTAGCGGGGGGTCCTGCTCAAGAGACCCAGTACTTC.

V gene TRBV7-2 combines with J gene TRBJ2-3, with D possibly being TRBD1 (6 bases). V lost 5 bases and J 4 bases, leaving 13 bases between the germline ends. The germline gives CDR1 SGHTA, CDR2 FQGNSA. The length of the CDR3 is 14 residues. CDR3: CASSGTRGPDTQYF. Written as DNA, the CDR3 is TGTGCCAGCAGCGGGACAAGAGGGCCAGATACGCAGTATTTT.

This clone was detected once. The chain couples TRBV5-1 to TRBJ2-2, with D perhaps matching TRBD2 (5 bases). The CDR3 consists of 16 residues. V was shortened by 0 bases and J by 8 bases, with 17 bases between the two germline ends. CDR1 is SGHRS and CDR2 is YFSETQ in the germline V gene. CDR3 DNA: TGCGCCAGCAGCTTGGTTCGCGCAGAGGGATTTGGGGAGCTGTTTTTT. It yields the protein CASSLVRAEGFGELFF.

This chain links TRBV4-1 with TRBJ2-2, with 10 bases matching TRBD2. Germline CDR1 reads MGHRA; CDR2 reads YSYEKL. The CDR3 sequence is 17 residues long. With V trimmed by 6 bases and J by 4 bases, 11 bases remained unmatched. The CDR3 region has the DNA TGCGCCAGCAGTTGGGGTAGCGGGGGGTCGAGCACCGGGGAGCTGTTTTTT. Encoded protein: CASSWGSGGSSTGELFF.

This sequence joins TRBV7-2 and TRBJ2-2, with TRBD1 as a possible D gene (6 bases). This CDR3 has 16 amino acids. Germline V CDR1 and CDR2: SGHTA, FQGNSA. V was pared by 5 bases and J by 0 bases, with 13 bases between. The CDR3 reads CASSPTGTTNTGELFF. The CDR3 DNA is TGTGCCAGCAGCCCCACCGGGACAACGAACACCGGGGAGCTGTTTTTT. The variable domain in full, completed from reference TRBV7-2 and TRBJ2-2, reads GAGVSQSPSNKVTEKGKDVELRCDPISGHTALYWYRQSLGQGLEFLIYFQGNSAPDKSGLPSDRFSAERTGGSVSTLTIQRTQQEDSAVYLCASSPTGTTNTGELFFGEGSRLTVL.

This clone was recorded only once. This sequence joins TRBV4-1 and TRBJ2-3, with no clear D. The CDR3 is 15 residues long. Per the germline V gene, CDR1 is MGHRA and CDR2 is YSYEKL. Trimming removed 0 bases at V and 2 bases at J, with 9 bases between. CDR3 sequence: CASSQDSQNTDTQYF. The CDR3 nucleotides are TGCGCCAGCAGCCAAGATTCACAAAACACAGATACGCAGTATTTT.

The chain carries TRBV7-6 and TRBJ2-3; no reliable D call. V was shortened by 5 bases and J by 0 bases, with 3 bases between the two germline ends. Germline CDR1 reads SGHVS; CDR2 reads FNYEAQ. CDR3 length equals 12 residues. The CDR3 DNA reads as TGTGCCAGCAGCCAAAGCACAGATACGCAGTATTTT. This sequence encodes CASSQSTDTQYF.

The chain links TRBV5-1 to TRBJ2-5; the match to TRBD1 covers 10 bases. CDR1 and CDR2 from the germline V gene are SGHRS and YFSETQ. There are 16 residues in the CDR3. Trimming cost V 2 bases and J 5 bases; bases outside gene matches: 9. The DNA for the CDR3 is TGCGCCAGCAGCTTCGGGACAGGGGCGCTGTCGGAGACCCAGTACTTC. Protein sequence: CASSFGTGALSETQYF.

The rearrangement joins TRBV6-6 to TRBJ1-5, with 7 bases aligning to TRBD1. Losses at the gene ends were 5 bases for V and 0 bases for J; bases not matched to a gene: 4. The V gene's germline CDR1 is MNHNY and CDR2 SVGAGI (reference sequence). There are 15 residues in the CDR3. The CDR3 loop is CASSDQGDSNQPQHF. As DNA, the CDR3 is TGTGCCAGCAGTGATCAGGGGGATAGCAATCAGCCCCAGCATTTT.

This chain's CDR3 is CASGLVGGGNQPQHF. DNA of the CDR3: TGTGCTAGTGGTTTGGTAGGAGGAGGCAATCAGCCCCAGCATTTT. The chain is built from TRBV12-5 and TRBJ1-5; the D is unclear. The CDR3 contains 15 residues. Germline V gene sequence: CDR1 LGHNT, CDR2 FRNRAP. V was pared by 0 bases and J by 2 bases, with 8 bases between. Using reference TRBV12-5 and TRBJ1-5 for the parts outside the CDR3, the full variable domain is DARVTQTPRHKVTEMGQEVTMRCQPILGHNTVFWYRQTMMQGLELLAYFRNRAPLDDSGMPKDRFSAEMPDATLATLKIQPSEPRDSAVYFCASGLVGGGNQPQHFGDGTRLSIL.

This chain joins TRBV7-2 and TRBJ2-4, with TRBD2 identical over 11 bases. The CDR3 is made up of 14 amino acids. Germline CDR1 is SGHTA and CDR2 is FQGNSA. V shed 5 bases and J 6 bases; nucleotides not matched to a gene: 3. The CDR3, as DNA: TGTGCCAGCAGCGGGGGGACTAGCGGAAACATTCAGTACTTC. Its translation: CASSGGTSGNIQYF. The variable domain in full, completed from reference TRBV7-2 and TRBJ2-4, reads GAGVSQSPSNKVTEKGKDVELRCDPISGHTALYWYRQSLGQGLEFLIYFQGNSAPDKSGLPSDRFSAERTGGSVSTLTIQRTQQEDSAVYLCASSGGTSGNIQYFGAGTRLSVL.

The chain recombines TRBV5-8 with TRBJ2-3; 7 nucleotides align to TRBD2. After removal of 0 bases from V and 4 bases from J, the junction contained 5 bases not matched to a gene. CDR1 and CDR2 (germline): SGHTS, YDEGEE. The CDR3 totals 15 residues. CDR3 region: CASSLGTSVADTQYF. The CDR3 nucleotides are TGTGCCAGCAGCTTGGGCACTAGCGTTGCAGATACGCAGTATTTT. The full variable domain, its missing parts supplied by reference TRBV5-8 and TRBJ2-3, is EAGVTQSPTHLIKTRGQQATLRCSPISGHTSVYWYQQALGLGLQFLLWYDEGEERNRGNFPPRFSGRQFPNYSSELNVNALELEDSALYLCASSLGTSVADTQYFGPGTRLTVL.